The 18 T cell receptor beta chains listed next were all sequenced from one sample in a study of T cells in Graves' hyperthyroidism and ophthalmopathy. The TCR beta CDR3 regions underwent amplification using RNA transcripts as the source. In the first-round RT-PCR of the TCR CDR3, the HTBI primer set was used. TCRdb analysed the multiplex PCR reads with MiXCR anew, one entry per CDR3 protein. The sample includes about 96,000 distinct CDR3 sequences, roughly 49% of them seen just once. The specimen was blood. The source is a middle-aged woman with Graves' hyperthyroidism.

The sample holds many counts of this clonotype. A read error may account for a junction end that differs from germline. J is TRBJ2-5 and V is TRBV7-8; 7 bases map to TRBD2. Germline V gene data show CDR1 as SGHVS and CDR2 as FQNEAQ. The length of the CDR3 is 14 residues. CDR3 DNA sequence: TGTGCCAGCAGCCTAGCGGTAACCCAAGAGACCCAGTACTTC. Encoded protein: CASSLAVTQETQYF.

This chain links TRBV7-8 with TRBJ1-1; possibly TRBD1 for D (5 bases). Trimming took off 3 bases at V and 4 bases at J, with 21 bases between the two ends. This CDR3 comprises 17 residues. The germline V gene encodes CDR1 SGHVS and CDR2 FQNEAQ. CDR3 loop: CASSLGGVQIYSTEAFF. CDR3 in DNA: TGTGCCAGCAGCTTGGGGGGGGTCCAAATATATAGCACTGAAGCTTTCTTT.

A word on this clonotype: Its ends do not fully match the called genes, so a read error is possible. The CDR3 coding sequence is TGTGCCAGCAGTTTAGCCAGCGGGAGGTTCGGGGAGCAGTACTTC. It encodes CASSLASGRFGEQYF. The rearrangement links TRBV7-2 to TRBJ2-7, with 9 bases identical to TRBD2. Looked up from germline, CDR1 is SGHTA and CDR2 is FQGNSA. This CDR3 spans 15 amino acids.

The CDR3 sequence: CASSSDRGSPLHF. CDR3 sequence (DNA): TGTGCCAGCAGTTCGGACAGGGGTTCACCCCTCCACTTT. V is TRBV7-3 and J is TRBJ1-6; 9 bases align to TRBD1. The junction had 3 bases not matched to a gene; V was cut back by 6 bases and J by 9 bases. The CDR3 loop spans 13 amino acids. In germline, CDR1 is SGHTA, CDR2 FQGTGA. Using reference TRBV7-3 and TRBJ1-6 for the parts outside the CDR3, the full variable domain is GAGVSQTPSNKVTEKGKYVELRCDPISGHTALYWYRQSLGQGPEFLIYFQGTGAADDSGLPNDRFFAVRPEGSVSTLKIQRTERGDSAVYLCASSSDRGSPLHFGNGTRLTVT.

This sequence joins TRBV7-9 and TRBJ1-2; D uncertain. Germline CDR1 SEHNR, CDR2 FQNEAQ (reference sequence). There are 16 residues in the CDR3. Trimming shortened V by 4 bases and J by 3 bases, and 18 bases separated the two germline ends. This chain's CDR3 is CASSSILYEQHYGYTF. CDR3 sequence (DNA): TGTGCCAGCAGCTCCATCCTTTACGAGCAGCACTATGGCTACACCTTC.

With respect to this clonotype: A much bigger clone sits one base away, suggesting this may be a read error. The chain couples TRBV15 to TRBJ2-5; D is possibly TRBD1 (6 bases). Germline-derived CDR1 and CDR2 are LNHNV and YYDKDF (reference sequence). The CDR3 is 16 residues long. CDR3 protein: CATSRDRAGEQGTQCF. CDR3 in DNA: TGTGCCACCAGCAGAGATAGGGCAGGGGAGCAAGGGACCCAGTGCTTC.

The sample holds many counts of this clonotype. The genes are TRBV24-1 and TRBJ1-5; D not resolved. There are 13 residues in the CDR3. From germline, CDR1 is KGHDR and CDR2 SFDVKD. V lost 5 bases and J 3 bases, leaving 7 bases between the germline ends. The CDR3 loop is CATSGPSNQPQHF. Here the CDR3 DNA reads TGTGCCACCAGTGGACCCTCCAATCAGCCCCAGCATTTT.

The chain links TRBV20-1 to TRBJ2-5, with 9 bases aligning to TRBD1. CDR1 and CDR2 (germline): DFQATT, SNEGSKA (reference sequence). The CDR3 spans 14 residues. The trim removed 3 bases at V and 5 bases at J, leaving 7 bases unmatched. CDR3 sequence reads: CSASRTGGVETQYF. The CDR3 nucleotides are TGCAGTGCTAGTCGCACAGGGGGCGTGGAGACCCAGTACTTC.

As regards this clonotype: One end of the junction fails to match germline, which may point to a read error. The gene calls are TRBV20-1 and TRBJ1-1; D is unresolved. Per the germline V gene, CDR1 is DFQATT and CDR2 is SNEGSKA (reference sequence). The CDR3 is made up of 13 amino acids. The CDR3 sequence: CGARPTGSPEAFF. Written as DNA, the CDR3 is TGCGGTGCTAGGCCCACGGGGAGCCCTGAAGCTTTCTTT.

This clonotype was seen many times. The chain couples TRBV6-6 to TRBJ2-7; 12 bases align to TRBD2. V shed 5 bases and J 2 bases; nucleotides not matched to a gene: 10. The CDR3 runs 17 residues. The germline V gene encodes CDR1 MNHNY and CDR2 SVGAGI (reference sequence). This CDR3 is CASSPQPASGRAYEQYF. DNA for the CDR3: TGTGCCAGCAGTCCCCAACCAGCTAGCGGGAGGGCCTACGAGCAGTACTTC.

This clonotype was counted ten times or more. A read error may account for a junction end that differs from germline. The chain carries TRBV7-7 and TRBJ2-3; 9 nucleotides agree with TRBD2. This CDR3 region has 16 residues. Germline V gene data show CDR1 as SSHAT and CDR2 as FNYEAQ (reference sequence). DNA for the CDR3: TGTGCCAGCAGCCTAGCGACTAGCGGTCACACAGATACGCAGTATTTT. As protein: CASSLATSGHTDTQYF.

As regards this clonotype: A much larger clone differs by one base, so this may be a read error. V gene TRBV24-1 combines with J gene TRBJ2-3; D not resolved. The CDR3 length is 14 residues. Germline loops: CDR1 KGHDR, CDR2 SFDVKD. The CDR3 reads CATSDLAGTDMQYF. In nucleotides, the CDR3 is TGTGCCACCAGTGATTTGGCAGGTACAGATATGCAGTATTTT.

This rearrangement joins TRBV29-1 to TRBJ1-1; D unresolved. Trimming cost V 4 bases and J 0 bases, with 9 bases left between them. CDR3 size: 13 residues. Germline CDR1 SQVTM, CDR2 ANQGSEA. DNA of the CDR3: TGCAGCGTTGGGGGTGGCTTGAACACTGAAGCTTTCTTT. Amino acids: CSVGGGLNTEAFF.

The chain carries TRBV25-1 and TRBJ1-2, with D maybe TRBD1 (5 bases). The CDR3 runs 12 residues. Trimming pared 10 bases from V and 5 bases from J, leaving 14 bases between. CDR1 MGHDK and CDR2 SYGVNS come from the germline V gene. CDR3 region: CATIADSYGYTF. The CDR3 DNA is TGTGCCACCATAGCCGACAGTTATGGCTACACCTTC.

As concerns this clonotype: The conserved final phenylalanine or tryptophan is absent from the CDR3, which likely points to a read error. The rearrangement joins TRBV6-5 to TRBJ2-5, with D perhaps matching TRBD2 (6 bases). The length of the CDR3 is 15 residues. V shed 8 bases and J shed 4 bases, with 20 bases lying between them. The germline V gene has CDR1 MNHEY and CDR2 SVGAGI. The chain's CDR3 is CASAPISGRRETQYL. The CDR3 bases are TGTGCCAGCGCACCAATATCAGGGAGGAGAGAGACCCAGTACCTC.

This clonotype has ten or more counts. Here the CDR3 reads CSARDPRTSGRYEQYF. The CDR3 DNA is TGCAGTGCTAGAGATCCCAGGACTAGCGGGAGGTACGAGCAGTACTTC. The chain recombines TRBV20-1 with TRBJ2-7; 14 positions match TRBD2. From germline, CDR1 is DFQATT and CDR2 SNEGSKA (reference sequence). The CDR3 is 16 amino acids. V lost 0 bases, J lost 4 bases, and 5 bases stayed unmatched.

The rearrangement uses TRBV10-1 and TRBJ2-7, with 8 nucleotides matching TRBD1. With 4 bases clipped from V and 4 bases from J, the junction kept 6 bases outside the gene matches. There are 14 residues in the CDR3. Germline CDR1 WNHNN, CDR2 SYGVQD (reference sequence). The CDR3 protein is CASSGRTGSYEQYF. The CDR3 DNA follows: TGCGCCAGCAGTGGGCGGACAGGGTCTTACGAGCAGTACTTC.

The chain is built from TRBV24-1 and TRBJ1-2; no definite D call. Germline lookup yields CDR1 KGHDR and CDR2 SFDVKD. The CDR3 runs 15 residues. Deletions cut 3 bases from V and 4 bases from J, with 14 bases between. CDR3 nucleotide sequence: TGTGCCACCAGTGATCGCGCCGGACGGACCTATGGCTACACCTTC. It is translated as CATSDRAGRTYGYTF.